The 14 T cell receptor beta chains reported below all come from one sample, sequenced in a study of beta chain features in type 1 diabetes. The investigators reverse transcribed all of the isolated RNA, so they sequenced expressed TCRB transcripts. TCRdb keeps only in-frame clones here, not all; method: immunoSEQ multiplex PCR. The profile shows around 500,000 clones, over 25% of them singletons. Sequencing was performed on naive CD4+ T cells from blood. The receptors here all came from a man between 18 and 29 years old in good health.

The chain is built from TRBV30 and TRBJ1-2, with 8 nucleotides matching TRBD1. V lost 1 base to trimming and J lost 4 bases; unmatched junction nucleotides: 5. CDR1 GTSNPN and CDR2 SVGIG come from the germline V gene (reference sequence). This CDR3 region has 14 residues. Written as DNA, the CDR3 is TGTGCCTGGAGTGCAGACAGGGGCGGCTATGGCTACACCTTC. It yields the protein CAWSADRGGYGYTF.

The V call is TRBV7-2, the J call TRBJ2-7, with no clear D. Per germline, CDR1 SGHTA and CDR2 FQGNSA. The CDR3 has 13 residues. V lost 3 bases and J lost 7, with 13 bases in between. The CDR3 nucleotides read TGTGCCAGCAGCTTTGGTGGGGTAGGGGAGCAGTACTTC. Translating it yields CASSFGGVGEQYF. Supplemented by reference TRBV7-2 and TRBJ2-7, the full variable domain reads GAGVSQSPSNKVTEKGKDVELRCDPISGHTALYWYRQSLGQGLEFLIYFQGNSAPDKSGLPSDRFSAERTGGSVSTLTIQRTQQEDSAVYLCASSFGGVGEQYFGPGTRLTVT.

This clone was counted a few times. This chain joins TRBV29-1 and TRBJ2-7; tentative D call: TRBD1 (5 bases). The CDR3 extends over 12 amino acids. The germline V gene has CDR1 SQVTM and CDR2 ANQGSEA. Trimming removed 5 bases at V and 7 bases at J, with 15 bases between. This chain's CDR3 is CSVRDSALEQYF. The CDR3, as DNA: TGCAGCGTTCGAGACAGCGCTCTGGAGCAGTACTTC.

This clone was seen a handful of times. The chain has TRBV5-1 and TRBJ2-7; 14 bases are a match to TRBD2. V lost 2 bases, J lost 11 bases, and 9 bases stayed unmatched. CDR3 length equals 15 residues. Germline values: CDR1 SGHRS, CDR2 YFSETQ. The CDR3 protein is CASSLPGTSGSIEYF. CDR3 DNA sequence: TGCGCCAGCAGCTTACCCGGGACTAGCGGGAGTATCGAGTACTTC. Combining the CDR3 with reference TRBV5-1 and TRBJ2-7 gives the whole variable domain KAGVTQTPRYLIKTRGQQVTLSCSPISGHRSVSWYQQTPGQGLQFLFEYFSETQRNKGNFPGRFSGRQFSNSRSEMNVSTLELGDSALYLCASSLPGTSGSIEYFGPGTRLTVT.

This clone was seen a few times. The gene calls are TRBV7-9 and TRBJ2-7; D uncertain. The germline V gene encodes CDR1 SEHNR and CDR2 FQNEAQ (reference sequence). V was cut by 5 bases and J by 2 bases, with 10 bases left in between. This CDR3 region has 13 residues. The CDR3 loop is CASSRRAAYEQYF. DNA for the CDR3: TGTGCCAGCAGCCGCCGGGCCGCCTACGAGCAGTACTTC. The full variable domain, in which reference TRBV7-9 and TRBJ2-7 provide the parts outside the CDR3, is DTGVSQNPRHKITKRGQNVTFRCDPISEHNRLYWYRQTLGQGPEFLTYFQNEAQLEKSRLLSDRFSAERPKGSFSTLEIQRTEQGDSAMYLCASSRRAAYEQYFGPGTRLTVT.

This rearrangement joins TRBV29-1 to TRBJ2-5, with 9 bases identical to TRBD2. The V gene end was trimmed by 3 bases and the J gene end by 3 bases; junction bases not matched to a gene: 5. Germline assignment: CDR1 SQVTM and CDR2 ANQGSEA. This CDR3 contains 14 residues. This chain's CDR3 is CSVDPTSGKETQYF. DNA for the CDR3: TGCAGCGTTGACCCGACTAGCGGTAAAGAGACCCAGTACTTC.

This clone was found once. The CDR3 region is CSVEPPVRATQYF. The CDR3 nucleotides read TGCAGCGTCGAACCCCCCGTCCGGGCTACGCAGTATTTT. This chain uses TRBV29-1 with TRBJ2-3; D remains unclear. Germline CDR1 reads SQVTM; CDR2 reads ANQGSEA. The CDR3 length is 13 residues. The V gene lost 6 bases and the J gene lost 8 bases, with 18 bases spanning the gap.

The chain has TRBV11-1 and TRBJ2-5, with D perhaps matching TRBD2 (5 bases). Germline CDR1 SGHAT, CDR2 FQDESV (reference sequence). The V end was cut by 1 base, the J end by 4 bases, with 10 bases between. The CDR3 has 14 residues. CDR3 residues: CASSLEGVPETQYF. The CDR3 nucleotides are TGTGCCAGCAGCTTAGAGGGAGTTCCAGAGACCCAGTACTTC.

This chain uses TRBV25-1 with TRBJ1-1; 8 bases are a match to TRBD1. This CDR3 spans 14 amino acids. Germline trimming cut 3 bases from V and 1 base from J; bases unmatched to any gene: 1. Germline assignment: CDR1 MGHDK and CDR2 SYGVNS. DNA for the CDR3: TGTGCCAGCAGTGATCAGGGGGCGAACACTGAAGCTTTCTTT. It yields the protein CASSDQGANTEAFF. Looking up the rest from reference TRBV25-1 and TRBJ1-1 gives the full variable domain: EADIYQTPRYLVIGTGKKITLECSQTMGHDKMYWYQQDPGMELHLIHYSYGVNSTEKGDLSSESTVSRIRTEHFPLTLESARPSHTSQYLCASSDQGANTEAFFGQGTRLTVV.

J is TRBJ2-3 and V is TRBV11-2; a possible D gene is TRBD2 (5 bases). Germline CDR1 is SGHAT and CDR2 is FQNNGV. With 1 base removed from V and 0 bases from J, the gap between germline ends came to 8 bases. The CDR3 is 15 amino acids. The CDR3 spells CASSLASGSTDTQYF. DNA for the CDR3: TGTGCCAGCAGCTTAGCAAGCGGAAGCACAGATACGCAGTATTTT.

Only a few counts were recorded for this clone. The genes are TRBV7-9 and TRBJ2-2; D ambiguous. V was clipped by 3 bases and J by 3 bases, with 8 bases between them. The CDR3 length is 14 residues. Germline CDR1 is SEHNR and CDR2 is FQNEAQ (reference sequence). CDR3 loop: CASSLELDTGELFF. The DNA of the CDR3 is TGTGCCAGCAGCTTGGAGCTAGACACCGGGGAGCTGTTTTTT.

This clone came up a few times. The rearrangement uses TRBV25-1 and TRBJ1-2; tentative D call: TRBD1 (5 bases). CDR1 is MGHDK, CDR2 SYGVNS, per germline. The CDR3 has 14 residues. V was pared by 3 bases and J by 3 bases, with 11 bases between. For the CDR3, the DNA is TGTGCCAGCAGTGAGCAGGGCTCCCACTATGGCTACACCTTC. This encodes CASSEQGSHYGYTF.

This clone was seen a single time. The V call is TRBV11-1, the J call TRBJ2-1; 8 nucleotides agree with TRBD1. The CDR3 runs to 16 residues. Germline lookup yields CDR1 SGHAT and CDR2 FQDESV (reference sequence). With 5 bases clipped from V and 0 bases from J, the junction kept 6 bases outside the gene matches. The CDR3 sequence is CASSPSGQGSYNEQFF. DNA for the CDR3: TGTGCCAGCAGCCCAAGTGGACAGGGCTCCTACAATGAGCAGTTCTTC. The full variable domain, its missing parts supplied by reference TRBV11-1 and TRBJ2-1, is EAEVAQSPRYKITEKSQAVAFWCDPISGHATLYWYRQILGQGPELLVQFQDESVVDDSQLPKDRFSAERLKGVDSTLKIQPAELGDSAMYLCASSPSGQGSYNEQFFGPGTRLTVL.

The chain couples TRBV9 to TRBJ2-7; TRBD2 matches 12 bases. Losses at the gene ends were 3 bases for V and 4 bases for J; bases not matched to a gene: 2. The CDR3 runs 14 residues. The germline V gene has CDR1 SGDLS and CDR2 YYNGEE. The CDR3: CASSATSGRYEQYF. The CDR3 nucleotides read TGTGCCAGCAGCGCAACTAGCGGGAGGTACGAGCAGTACTTC.